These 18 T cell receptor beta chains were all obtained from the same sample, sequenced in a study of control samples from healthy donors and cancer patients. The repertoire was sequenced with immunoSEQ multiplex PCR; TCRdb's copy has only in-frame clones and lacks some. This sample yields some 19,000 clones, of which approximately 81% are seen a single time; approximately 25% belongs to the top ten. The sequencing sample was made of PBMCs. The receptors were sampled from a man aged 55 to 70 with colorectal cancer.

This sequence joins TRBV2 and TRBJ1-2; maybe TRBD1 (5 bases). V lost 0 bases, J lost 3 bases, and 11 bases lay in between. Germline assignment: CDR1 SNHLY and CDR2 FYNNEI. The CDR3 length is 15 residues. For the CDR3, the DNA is TGTGCCAGCAGTGAAGCGCGGAGGGGTGACTATGGCTACACCTTC. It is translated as CASSEARRGDYGYTF.

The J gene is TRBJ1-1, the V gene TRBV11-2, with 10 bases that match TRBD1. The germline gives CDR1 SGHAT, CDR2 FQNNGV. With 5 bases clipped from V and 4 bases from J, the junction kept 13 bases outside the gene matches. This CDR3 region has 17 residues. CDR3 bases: TGTGCCAGCAGCCGATATTACGAGACAGGGGGCAGCACTGAAGCTTTCTTT. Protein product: CASSRYYETGGSTEAFF.

CDR3 in amino acids: CASSIQGYYLSGANVLTF. CDR3 DNA: TGTGCCAGCAGCATACAGGGCTACTATCTCTCTGGGGCCAACGTCCTGACTTTC. The chain joins TRBV5-4 to TRBJ2-6, with D possibly TRBD1 on 6 matching bases. The germline CDR1 and CDR2 sequences are SGHNT and YYREEE (reference sequence). V was cut by 4 bases and J by 0 bases, with 17 bases left in between. This CDR3 spans 18 amino acids. Combining the CDR3 with reference TRBV5-4 and TRBJ2-6 gives the whole variable domain ETGVTQSPTHLIKTRGQQVTLRCSSQSGHNTVSWYQQALGQGPQFIFQYYREEENGRGNFPPRFSGLQFPNYSSELNVNALELDDSALYLCASSIQGYYLSGANVLTFGAGSRLTVL.

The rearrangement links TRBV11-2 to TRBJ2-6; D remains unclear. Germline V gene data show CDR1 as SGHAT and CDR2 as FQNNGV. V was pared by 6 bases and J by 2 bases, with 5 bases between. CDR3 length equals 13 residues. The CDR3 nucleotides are TGTGCCAGCAGACTAACTGGGGCCAACGTCCTGACTTTC. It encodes CASRLTGANVLTF.

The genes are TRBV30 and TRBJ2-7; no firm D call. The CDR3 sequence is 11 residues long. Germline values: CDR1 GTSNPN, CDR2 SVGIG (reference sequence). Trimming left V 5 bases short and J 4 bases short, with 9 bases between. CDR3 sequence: CAWGRSYEQYF. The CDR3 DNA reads TGTGCCTGGGGCCGATCGTACGAGCAGTACTTC.

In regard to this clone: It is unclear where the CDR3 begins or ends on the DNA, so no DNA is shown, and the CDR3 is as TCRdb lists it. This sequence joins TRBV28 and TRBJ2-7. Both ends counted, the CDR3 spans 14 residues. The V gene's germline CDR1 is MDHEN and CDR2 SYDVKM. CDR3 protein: CASSTSGFSYEQYF.

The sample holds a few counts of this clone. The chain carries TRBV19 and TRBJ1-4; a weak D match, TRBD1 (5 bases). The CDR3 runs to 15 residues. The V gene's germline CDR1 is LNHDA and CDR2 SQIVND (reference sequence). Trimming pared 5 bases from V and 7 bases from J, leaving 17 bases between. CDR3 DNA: TGTGCCAGTAGTCAGTCCGGATTTGGGGGTGAAAAACTGTTTTTT. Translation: CASSQSGFGGEKLFF. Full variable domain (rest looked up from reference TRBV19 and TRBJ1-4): DGGITQSPKYLFRKEGQNVTLSCEQNLNHDAMYWYRQDPGQGLRLIYYSQIVNDFQKGDIAEGYSVSREKKESFPLTVTSAQKNPTAFYLCASSQSGFGGEKLFFGSGTQLSVL.

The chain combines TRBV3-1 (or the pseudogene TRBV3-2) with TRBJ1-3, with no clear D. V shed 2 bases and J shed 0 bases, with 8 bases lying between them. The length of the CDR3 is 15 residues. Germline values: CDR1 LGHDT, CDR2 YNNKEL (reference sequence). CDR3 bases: TGTGCCAGCAGCCAACGTCCGAGCTCTGGAAACACCATATATTTT. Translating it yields CASSQRPSSGNTIYF.

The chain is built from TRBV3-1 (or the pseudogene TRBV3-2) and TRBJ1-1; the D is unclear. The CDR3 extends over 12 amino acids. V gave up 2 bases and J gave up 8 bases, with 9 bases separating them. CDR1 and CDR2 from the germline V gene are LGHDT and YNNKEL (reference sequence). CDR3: CASSQSGREAFF. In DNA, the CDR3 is TGTGCCAGCAGCCAATCAGGCAGGGAAGCTTTCTTT.

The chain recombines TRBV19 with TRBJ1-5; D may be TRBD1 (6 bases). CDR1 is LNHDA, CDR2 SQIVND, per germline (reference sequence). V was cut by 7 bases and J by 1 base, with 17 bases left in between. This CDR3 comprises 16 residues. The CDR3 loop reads CASTPPGRGSNQPQHF. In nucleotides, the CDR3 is TGTGCCAGTACTCCCCCGGGGAGGGGGAGCAATCAGCCCCAGCATTTT.

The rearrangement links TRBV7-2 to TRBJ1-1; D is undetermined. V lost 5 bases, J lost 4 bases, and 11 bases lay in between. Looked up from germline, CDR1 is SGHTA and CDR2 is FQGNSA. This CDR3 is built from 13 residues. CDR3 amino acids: CASSLMKATEAFF. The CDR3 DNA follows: TGTGCCAGCAGCCTAATGAAGGCCACTGAAGCTTTCTTT.

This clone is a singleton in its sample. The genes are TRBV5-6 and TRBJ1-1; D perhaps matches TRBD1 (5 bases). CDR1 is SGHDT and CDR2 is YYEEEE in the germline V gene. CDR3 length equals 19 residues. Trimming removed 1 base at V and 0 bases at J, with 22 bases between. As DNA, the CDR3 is TGTGCCAGCAGCTTGACTAACTGGGACGGAAAAATAATGAACACTGAAGCTTTCTTT. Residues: CASSLTNWDGKIMNTEAFF.

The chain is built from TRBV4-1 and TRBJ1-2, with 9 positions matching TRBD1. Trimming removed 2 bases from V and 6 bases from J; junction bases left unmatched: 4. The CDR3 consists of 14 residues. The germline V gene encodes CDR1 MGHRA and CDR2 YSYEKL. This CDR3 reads CASSQSTGGNGYTF. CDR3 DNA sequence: TGCGCCAGCAGCCAATCGACAGGGGGTAATGGCTACACCTTC.

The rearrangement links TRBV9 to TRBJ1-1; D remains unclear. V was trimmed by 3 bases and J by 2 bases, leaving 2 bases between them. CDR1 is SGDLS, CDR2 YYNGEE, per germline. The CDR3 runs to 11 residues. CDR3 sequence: CASSANTEAFF. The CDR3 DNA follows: TGTGCCAGCAGCGCAAACACTGAAGCTTTCTTT.

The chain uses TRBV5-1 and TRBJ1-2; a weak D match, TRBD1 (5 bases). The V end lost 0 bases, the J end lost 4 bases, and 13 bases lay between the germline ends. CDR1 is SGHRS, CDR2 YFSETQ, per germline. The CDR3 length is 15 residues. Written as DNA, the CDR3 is TGCGCCAGCAGCTTGGATGGGGCGGGCACCTATGGCTACACCTTC. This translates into CASSLDGAGTYGYTF.

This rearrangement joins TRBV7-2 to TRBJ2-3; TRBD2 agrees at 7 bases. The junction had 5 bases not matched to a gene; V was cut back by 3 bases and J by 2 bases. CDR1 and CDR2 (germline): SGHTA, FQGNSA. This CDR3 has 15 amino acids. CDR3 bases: TGTGCCAGCAGCTTGTGGGGGGGAAACACAGATACGCAGTATTTT. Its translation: CASSLWGGNTDTQYF.

The CDR3 sequence: CASSQDVIQLETQYF. As DNA, the CDR3 is TGTGCCAGCAGCCAAGACGTAATCCAGCTGGAGACCCAGTACTTC. The chain uses TRBV3-1 (or the pseudogene TRBV3-2) and TRBJ2-5; D remains unclear. This CDR3 has 15 amino acids. Germline V lookup: CDR1 LGHDT, CDR2 YNNKEL (reference sequence). Trimming stripped 0 bases from V and 5 bases from J, with 13 bases between.

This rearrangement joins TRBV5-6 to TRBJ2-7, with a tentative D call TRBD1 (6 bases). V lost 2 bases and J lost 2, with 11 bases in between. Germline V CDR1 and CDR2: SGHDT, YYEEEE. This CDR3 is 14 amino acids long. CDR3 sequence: CASSFVDRTYEQYF. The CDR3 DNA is TGTGCCAGCAGCTTCGTGGACAGAACCTACGAGCAGTACTTC.